This T cell receptor (beta chain) was recovered during a study of T cell responses to AZD1222 COVID-19 vaccine. The CDR3 spans 13 residues. From germline, CDR1 is MDHEN and CDR2 SYDVKM. V lost 5 bases and J 1 base, leaving 8 bases between the germline ends. Only in-frame clones appear in the TCRdb table, and some are missing; sequencing was by immunoSEQ multiplex PCR. The sample includes 95,000 to 150,000 clones, approximately 92% of them seen just once. The sequencing here drew on peripheral blood, taken on day 0 of AZD1222 vaccination. The chain has TRBV28 and TRBJ1-1; no reliable D call. The sequence was collected from an adult in good health. CDR3 DNA: TGTGCCAGCAGTAGGGCAGGGAACACTGAAGCTTTCTTT. It codes for CASSRAGNTEAFF.